A single count supports the clone carrying this TCR beta chain. This CDR3 region has 18 residues. Trimming cost V 0 bases and J 1 base; bases outside gene matches: 11. Germline CDR1 ENHRY, CDR2 SYGVKD. The protocol was immunoSEQ multiplex PCR, while the TCRdb copy is restricted to in-frame clones and leaves out a portion. The sample lists more than 200,000 clones; 84% were seen once. The sample is drawn from a study of blood T cell repertoires in COVID-19. Study overall: COVID-19 samples, acute and convalescent, were from the United States, Italy and Spain.

The V gene is TRBV10-3, the J gene TRBJ1-2; 7 positions match TRBD1. This receptor was taken from a woman over 75 with COVID-19, enrolled during active disease. The source material was peripheral blood. Written as DNA, the CDR3 is TGTGCCATCAGTGAGTCAAGGCGAGACAGGGACCTTAACTATGGCTACACCTTC. It is translated as CAISESRRDRDLNYGYTF.